The 32 T cell receptor beta chains reported below all come from one sample, sequenced in a study of radiotherapy plus CTLA-4 blockade in lung cancer. Profiled with immunoSEQ multiplex PCR; TCRdb holds only in-frame clones, not every one. Here the sample spans about 90,000 clones, over 75% being singletons. The material was peripheral blood, obtained from a patient treated with radiotherapy plus ipilimumab. All receptors derive from a human donor with non-small cell lung cancer that progressed on radiotherapy plus ipilimumab.

This clone was recorded only once. The rearrangement joins TRBV7-2 to TRBJ2-5; D is uncertain. The CDR3 consists of 11 residues. Germline V gene sequence: CDR1 SGHTA, CDR2 FQGNSA. V gave up 5 bases and J gave up 1 base, with 2 bases separating them. CDR3 loop: CASSRQETQYF. Written as DNA, the CDR3 is TGTGCCAGCAGCCGCCAAGAGACCCAGTACTTC.

This chain links TRBV21-1 with TRBJ2-5; TRBD1 is the table's D call and was not checked against the DNA. TRBV21-1 is deemed a pseudogene. This CDR3 is 14 amino acids long. The CDR3 coding sequence is TGTGCCAGCAGCGCTAAAACAGGGGGTGAGACCCAGTACTTC. This sequence encodes CASSAKTGGETQYF.

This clone was detected a few times. The DNA of the CDR3 is TGTGCCAGCAGCTCGGACAGGGGCCACGAGCAGTACTTC. Protein product: CASSSDRGHEQYF. V and J are TRBV11-3 and TRBJ2-7, with 9 nucleotides matching TRBD1. V trimming: 4 bases; J trimming: 5 bases; junction bases outside the gene matches: 3. The CDR3 is 13 residues long. Germline V gene sequence: CDR1 SGHNT, CDR2 YENEEA. The whole variable domain, remainder taken from reference TRBV11-3 and TRBJ2-7, is EAGVVQSPRYKIIEKKQPVAFWCNPISGHNTLYWYLQNLGQGPELLIRYENEEAVDDSQLPKDRFSAERLKGVDSTLKIQPAELGDSAVYLCASSSDRGHEQYFGPGTRLTVT.

The rearrangement uses TRBV21-1 and TRBJ2-7; whether TRBD2, the table's D call, matches the DNA was not checked. TRBV21-1 counts as a pseudogene. This CDR3 comprises 14 residues. As DNA, the CDR3 is TGTGCCAGCTCGACGACAACGAGGGACTACGAGCAGTACTTC. Translated, it gives CASSTTTRDYEQYF.

This chain links TRBV6-1 with TRBJ2-3; D remains ambiguous. V lost 4 bases to trimming and J lost 4 bases, with 12 bases between them. Germline V lookup: CDR1 MNHNS, CDR2 SASEGT. The CDR3 length is 14 residues. The CDR3: CASSGTRAADTQYF. The DNA of the CDR3 is TGTGCCAGCAGTGGGACCCGGGCGGCAGATACGCAGTATTTT.

A few counts support this clone. V gene TRBV10-3 combines with J gene TRBJ2-7; a possible D gene is TRBD2 (5 bases). V dropped 6 bases and J dropped 4 bases, with 7 bases sitting between them. CDR1 is ENHRY, CDR2 SYGVKD, per germline. There are 11 residues in the CDR3. The CDR3 DNA reads TGTGCCATCAGGGAGGATTACGAGCAGTACTTC. Translation gives CAIREDYEQYF.

With regard to this clone: The DNA is omitted, as the CDR3 cannot be located on it reliably, and the CDR3 follows TCRdb's listing. The rearrangement links TRBV21-1 to TRBJ2-5; TRBD1 is the table's D call, not checked against the DNA. TRBV21-1 is a pseudogene segment. The CDR3 has 17 residues if both end residues are counted. CDR3 sequence: CASSKVGLGAPQETQYF.

This rearrangement joins TRBV28 to TRBJ1-6; TRBD1 is a possible D gene (6 bases). The germline V gene has CDR1 MDHEN and CDR2 SYDVKM. The CDR3 contains 15 residues. Trimming took off 6 bases at V and 10 bases at J, with 19 bases between the two ends. The CDR3 loop reads CASSQRGGASSPLHF. CDR3 DNA sequence: TGTGCCAGCAGCCAAAGGGGGGGGGCAAGCTCACCCCTCCACTTT.

The chain is built from TRBV5-6 and TRBJ2-7; possible D gene TRBD1, 6 bases. Per germline, CDR1 SGHDT and CDR2 YYEEEE. This CDR3 contains 14 residues. Trimming took 4 bases from V and 4 from J, leaving 15 bases between them. DNA of the CDR3: TGTGCCAGCAGCGACTCTCCAAGGGGGTACGAGCAGTACTTC. Translated: CASSDSPRGYEQYF.

The CDR3 here is CAISESAQETQYF. The CDR3 DNA sequence: TGTGCCATCAGTGAGTCAGCCCAAGAGACCCAGTACTTC. The chain joins TRBV10-3 to TRBJ2-5; D is undetermined. With 0 bases removed from V and 1 base from J, the gap between germline ends came to 3 bases. In germline, CDR1 is ENHRY, CDR2 SYGVKD. This CDR3 is built from 13 residues.

Details on this clone: Compared with germline, one end of the junction differs, possibly owing to a read error. Additional DNA sequences in this sample encode the identical CDR3. V and J are TRBV19 and TRBJ2-7; D is unclear. CDR3 size: 13 residues. Germline V CDR1 and CDR2: LNHDA, SQIVND (reference sequence). The CDR3: CASSFSSGLEQYF. CDR3 DNA sequence: TGTGCCAGTAGCTTTTCGTCCGGGCTCGAGCAATACTTC.

The chain joins TRBV30 to TRBJ1-2; D might be TRBD1 (5 bases). The CDR3 extends over 15 amino acids. From germline, CDR1 is GTSNPN and CDR2 SVGIG (reference sequence). Trimming removed 0 bases from V and 1 base from J, with 12 bases in between. The DNA of the CDR3 is TGTGCCTGGAGTGTGTATTCAGGGCTTAACTATGGCTACACCTTC. It specifies CAWSVYSGLNYGYTF.

This chain connects TRBV5-6 to TRBJ2-5; TRBD1 matches 8 bases. The V gene end was trimmed by 1 base and the J gene end by 5 bases; junction bases not matched to a gene: 10. Germline V CDR1 and CDR2: SGHDT, YYEEEE. The CDR3 is made up of 16 amino acids. The CDR3 loop reads CASSLYWQGAGETQYF. CDR3 in DNA: TGTGCCAGCAGCTTGTATTGGCAGGGGGCGGGGGAGACCCAGTACTTC. The full variable domain, with the rest looked up from reference TRBV5-6 and TRBJ2-5, is DAGVTQSPTHLIKTRGQQVTLRCSPKSGHDTVSWYQQALGQGPQFIFQYYEEEERQRGNFPDRFSGHQFPNYSSELNVNALLLGDSALYLCASSLYWQGAGETQYFGPGTRLLVL.

This chain uses TRBV9 with TRBJ2-3, with 8 nucleotides matching TRBD2. This CDR3 region has 16 residues. The germline V gene has CDR1 SGDLS and CDR2 YYNGEE. V shed 4 bases and J 3 bases; nucleotides not matched to a gene: 10. The CDR3 reads CASSSRAGVGTDTQYF. The CDR3 DNA follows: TGTGCCAGCAGCTCCCGAGCGGGAGTCGGGACAGATACGCAGTATTTT.

The sample holds one count of this clone. The chain uses TRBV5-6 and TRBJ1-4; maybe TRBD1 (5 bases). The CDR3 has 18 amino acids. Per germline, CDR1 SGHDT and CDR2 YYEEEE. Trimming took off 4 bases at V and 0 bases at J, with 19 bases between the two ends. CDR3 amino acids: CASSLRLGPKATNEKLFF. CDR3 coding DNA: TGTGCCAGCAGCCTCCGACTGGGGCCCAAAGCAACTAATGAAAAACTGTTTTTT.

The V call is TRBV27, the J call TRBJ2-1, with TRBD2 matching 15 bases. Per the germline V gene, CDR1 is MNHEY and CDR2 is SMNVEV (reference sequence). This CDR3 is 18 amino acids long. V trimming: 4 bases; J trimming: 4 bases; junction bases outside the gene matches: 8. The DNA for the CDR3 is TGTGCCAGCAGTTCGGGACTAGCGGGAGGCCGTCCATACAATGAGCAGTTCTTC. The encoded protein is CASSSGLAGGRPYNEQFF.

The rearrangement uses TRBV7-8 and TRBJ2-3, with 8 bases lining up with TRBD1. The CDR3 loop spans 16 amino acids. Germline CDR1 SGHVS, CDR2 FQNEAQ. Trimming took 0 bases from V and 4 from J; bases not matched to a gene: 6. As DNA, the CDR3 is TGTGCCAGCAGCTTAGCGGAGGCAGGGGGCGCAGATACGCAGTATTTT. This gives the protein CASSLAEAGGADTQYF.

The rearrangement links TRBV9 to TRBJ1-3; 9 positions match TRBD1. The CDR3 spans 14 residues. V was pared by 4 bases and J by 8 bases, with 7 bases of the junction left unmatched. CDR1 and CDR2 from the germline V gene are SGDLS and YYNGEE. For the CDR3, the DNA is TGTGCCAGCAGCAGAACAGGGGGCGAGGACACCATATATTTT. Amino acids: CASSRTGGEDTIYF. Combining the CDR3 with reference TRBV9 and TRBJ1-3 gives the whole variable domain DSGVTQTPKHLITATGQRVTLRCSPRSGDLSVYWYQQSLDQGLQFLIQYYNGEERAKGNILERFSAQQFPDLHSELNLSSLELGDSALYFCASSRTGGEDTIYFGEGSWLTVV.

This chain joins TRBV6-5 and TRBJ2-1; perhaps TRBD2 as D (6 bases). V shed 2 bases and J shed 4 bases, with 9 bases lying between them. The CDR3 covers 14 residues. Germline V gives CDR1 MNHEY, CDR2 SVGAGI. CDR3 coding DNA: TGTGCCAGCAGTTACACGGGGGTGTACAATGAGCAGTTCTTC. Translating gives CASSYTGVYNEQFF.

V and J are TRBV7-2 and TRBJ1-5, with no clear D. Trimming left V 5 bases short and J 2 bases short, with 10 bases between. This CDR3 comprises 14 residues. Germline V gives CDR1 SGHTA, CDR2 FQGNSA. CDR3 amino acids: CASSPNLGNQPQHF. The CDR3 DNA reads TGTGCCAGCAGCCCGAACTTAGGCAATCAGCCCCAGCATTTT.

The CDR3 loop reads CSVVSPMGEQFF. CDR3 bases: TGCAGCGTTGTCTCTCCAATGGGTGAGCAGTTCTTC. V usage is TRBV29-1 and J usage is TRBJ2-1; D unclear. Trimming took 4 bases from V and 9 from J, leaving 13 bases between them. The CDR3 sequence is 12 residues long. CDR1 and CDR2 from the germline V gene are SQVTM and ANQGSEA.

This rearrangement joins TRBV5-1 to TRBJ2-5; perhaps TRBD2 as D (6 bases). Trimming shortened V by 2 bases and J by 0 bases, and 11 bases separated the two germline ends. The CDR3 has 15 amino acids. CDR1 SGHRS and CDR2 YFSETQ come from the germline V gene. The CDR3 nucleotides are TGCGCCAGCAGCTTTGGGCGGGGAAACCAAGAGACCCAGTACTTC. Protein product: CASSFGRGNQETQYF.

The V call is TRBV21-1, the J call TRBJ2-7; the table calls TRBD1, which could not be checked here. TRBV21-1 is a listed pseudogene. This CDR3 is 15 amino acids long. As DNA, the CDR3 is TGTGCCAGCAGCAAAGGGCCCCAGGCCTCCTACGAGCAGTACTTC. Its translation: CASSKGPQASYEQYF.

In its sample, this clone was seen once. The genes are TRBV27 and TRBJ2-3; 9 bases align to TRBD2. This CDR3 is built from 15 residues. Germline V gene data show CDR1 as MNHEY and CDR2 as SMNVEV (reference sequence). V was clipped by 5 bases and J by 2 bases; unmatched bases: 5. CDR3 in amino acids: CASSTLAGLTDTQYF. In DNA, the CDR3 is TGTGCCAGCAGTACGCTAGCGGGACTCACAGATACGCAGTATTTT.

The chain combines TRBV10-2 with TRBJ2-3; 7 nucleotides line up with TRBD2. Germline CDR1 and CDR2: WSHSY and SAAADI. This CDR3 contains 17 residues. The trim removed 0 bases at V and 6 bases at J, leaving 12 bases unmatched. The CDR3 DNA reads TGCGCCAGCAGTGAGTCGGGGCGGGGGAGCGGCGGGGATACGCAGTATTTT. This translates into CASSESGRGSGGDTQYF.

For this clone: An end of the junction differs from the germline gene, which may be a read error. Other DNA sequences within the sample encode an identical CDR3. V is TRBV4-1 and J is TRBJ2-7; 8 bases align to TRBD1. CDR1 and CDR2 from the germline V gene are MGHRA and YSYEKL. The CDR3 is 15 residues long. The DNA for the CDR3 is TGCGCGAGCAGCTTCGGACAGGGTGCATCCTACGAGCAGTACTTC. It translates to CASSFGQGASYEQYF.

J is TRBJ2-7 and V is TRBV19, with D tentatively TRBD1 or TRBD2 (5 bases each). CDR3 length: 14 amino acids. Between the trimmed V and J ends, which lost 3 bases and 1 base, there was a span of 10 bases. Germline CDR1 reads LNHDA; CDR2 reads SQIVND (reference sequence). The CDR3 spells CASSIRGPSYEQYF. CDR3 DNA sequence: TGTGCCAGTAGTATCCGGGGACCTTCCTACGAGCAGTACTTC.

The chain links TRBV27 to TRBJ1-5; D ambiguous. V lost 6 bases, J lost 4 bases, and 16 bases lay in between. The CDR3 consists of 15 residues. The V gene's germline CDR1 is MNHEY and CDR2 SMNVEV (reference sequence). The CDR3 sequence: CASSPGRAGNQPQHF. For the CDR3, the DNA is TGTGCCAGCAGCCCCGGCCGGGCGGGTAATCAGCCCCAGCATTTT.

This clone was seen just once. The chain is built from TRBV10-1 and TRBJ1-5; possibly TRBD1 for D (5 bases). This CDR3 contains 17 residues. Germline V CDR1 and CDR2: WNHNN, SYGVQD (reference sequence). The V gene lost 6 bases and the J gene lost 6 bases, with 24 bases spanning the gap. The chain's CDR3 is CASRSPGPEYRFQPQHF. CDR3 nucleotides: TGCGCCAGCAGGAGCCCGGGGCCCGAATACAGATTTCAGCCCCAGCATTTT.

The chain is built from TRBV29-1 and TRBJ1-3; D may be TRBD1 (6 bases). CDR1 and CDR2 from the germline V gene are SQVTM and ANQGSEA. The CDR3 is 13 amino acids. Trimming took off 1 base at V and 9 bases at J, with 13 bases between the two ends. CDR3 sequence reads: CSVEVTGRGTIYF. The DNA of the CDR3 is TGCAGCGTTGAAGTTACAGGGAGGGGCACCATATATTTT. Looking up the rest from reference TRBV29-1 and TRBJ1-3 gives the full variable domain: SAVISQKPSRDICQRGTSLTIQCQVDSQVTMMFWYRQQPGQSLTLIATANQGSEATYESGFVIDKFPISRPNLTFSTLTVSNMSPEDSSIYLCSVEVTGRGTIYFGEGSWLTVV.

This chain uses TRBV11-3 with TRBJ1-1, with D possibly being TRBD1 (6 bases). The CDR3 consists of 13 residues. In germline, CDR1 is SGHNT, CDR2 YENEEA. The ends were cut back, 5 bases at V and 2 bases at J, with 9 bases in the middle. The CDR3 region is CASSTGKNTEAFF. The CDR3 coding sequence is TGTGCCAGCAGCACAGGGAAAAACACTGAAGCTTTCTTT. The variable domain in full, completed from reference TRBV11-3 and TRBJ1-1, reads EAGVVQSPRYKIIEKKQPVAFWCNPISGHNTLYWYLQNLGQGPELLIRYENEEAVDDSQLPKDRFSAERLKGVDSTLKIQPAELGDSAVYLCASSTGKNTEAFFGQGTRLTVV.

Only one count was recorded for this clone. V usage is TRBV28 and J usage is TRBJ2-7; no reliable D call. The CDR3 has 12 residues. The germline CDR1 and CDR2 sequences are MDHEN and SYDVKM. Trimming stripped 6 bases from V and 2 bases from J, with 8 bases between. DNA of the CDR3: TGTGCCAGCAGCCAGTCCGCCTACGAGCAGTACTTC. Amino acid sequence: CASSQSAYEQYF.